Listed here are 22 T cell receptor beta chains from one sample, sequenced in a study of cytomegalovirus exposure and HLA in healthy donors (dated by TCRdb to the late 2010s). Library preparation was by the immunoSEQ multiplex PCR assay. For the multiplex PCR, a mixture combining 60 forward primers for TCR Vbeta segments and 13 reverse primers for TCR Jbeta segments was used. TCRdb's version of the immuneACCESS table is confined to in-frame rearrangements and falls short of the full clone set. An unresolved V gene accounts for under half of the shortfall where checked; the remainder is of unknown origin. The sample has about 150,000 clones on record, around 80% of them singletons. Around 6.9% of the sample belongs to the ten largest clones. The sample taken for sequencing was PBMCs. Receptor source: a male donor in good health and CMV-seropositive.

J is TRBJ1-2 and V is TRBV2, with 7 nucleotides matching TRBD1. The germline gives CDR1 SNHLY, CDR2 FYNNEI. Unmatched junction bases numbered 22, after V lost 7 bases and J lost 5 bases. The CDR3 runs to 18 residues. The CDR3 DNA follows: TGTGCCAGCACTAGAGGGGTTCCACAGGGGAGATCGGGTTATGGCTACACCTTC. Amino acid sequence: CASTRGVPQGRSGYGYTF.

The V and J genes are TRBV7-2 and TRBJ2-5; D call uncertain. Germline V gene lookup returns CDR1 SGHTA and CDR2 FQGNSA. Trimming stripped 6 bases from V and 1 base from J, with 3 bases between. CDR3 length: 11 residues. The CDR3 region is CASRAQETQYF. CDR3 bases: TGTGCCAGCAGAGCCCAAGAGACCCAGTACTTC.

The rearrangement joins TRBV27 to TRBJ2-1; 9 nucleotides agree with TRBD1. V dropped 1 base and J dropped 7; count of bases not matched to a gene: 5. This CDR3 has 15 amino acids. Germline loops: CDR1 MNHEY, CDR2 SMNVEV (reference sequence). The CDR3 protein is CASSLFGTGWNEQFF. CDR3 nucleotide sequence: TGTGCCAGCAGTTTATTTGGGACAGGGTGGAATGAGCAGTTCTTC.

The chain links TRBV19 to TRBJ2-7; maybe TRBD2 (6 bases). Germline V CDR1 and CDR2: LNHDA, SQIVND (reference sequence). The V and J ends lost 6 bases and 3 bases respectively, with 9 bases between them. The CDR3 runs 12 residues. The CDR3 protein is CASSGSLYEQYF. CDR3 DNA sequence: TGTGCCAGTAGCGGGAGCCTCTACGAGCAGTACTTC.

The chain combines TRBV6-1 with TRBJ2-3, with D perhaps matching TRBD1 (6 bases). The ends were cut back, 6 bases at V and 7 bases at J, with 17 bases in the middle. Looked up from germline, CDR1 is MNHNS and CDR2 is SASEGT. The CDR3 sequence is 14 residues long. The CDR3 DNA is TGTGCCAGCAGATCCCCGGACAGACCTAATACGCAGTATTTT. Protein: CASRSPDRPNTQYF.

The rearrangement uses TRBV5-6 and TRBJ2-7, with 7 bases aligning to TRBD1. Unmatched junction bases numbered 5, after V lost 4 bases and J lost 7 bases. CDR1 and CDR2 (germline): SGHDT, YYEEEE. The CDR3 loop spans 12 amino acids. CDR3 region: CASSLRTGEQYF. CDR3 nucleotide sequence: TGTGCCAGCAGCCTCCGGACAGGTGAGCAGTACTTC. Full variable domain (outside the CDR3, taken from reference TRBV5-6 and TRBJ2-7): DAGVTQSPTHLIKTRGQQVTLRCSPKSGHDTVSWYQQALGQGPQFIFQYYEEEERQRGNFPDRFSGHQFPNYSSELNVNALLLGDSALYLCASSLRTGEQYFGPGTRLTVT.

This clone has a single count. This chain connects TRBV7-9 to TRBJ2-7, with 9 bases aligning to TRBD1. V dropped 4 bases and J dropped 3; count of bases not matched to a gene: 10. Germline V CDR1 and CDR2: SEHNR, FQNEAQ (reference sequence). CDR3 size: 16 residues. Written as DNA, the CDR3 is TGTGCCAGCAGCTCGATTGGGGACAGGGCGTTCTACGAGCAGTACTTC. Protein sequence: CASSSIGDRAFYEQYF.

This chain joins TRBV4-1 and TRBJ2-7, with 7 bases lining up with TRBD1. J gave up 2 bases and V 4 bases, and 5 bases lay outside the gene matches. The CDR3 runs to 14 residues. The germline gives CDR1 MGHRA, CDR2 YSYEKL. CDR3 bases: TGCGCCAGCAGCCCCCGGGACAGAACCTACGAGCAGTACTTC. It is translated as CASSPRDRTYEQYF.

V is TRBV2 and J is TRBJ1-5, with a possible D match to TRBD1 (6 bases). CDR1 and CDR2 from the germline V gene are SNHLY and FYNNEI. The ends were cut back, 7 bases at V and 1 base at J, with 14 bases in the middle. This CDR3 spans 15 amino acids. This chain's CDR3 is CASTAGVSSNQPQHF. CDR3 bases: TGTGCCAGCACGGCAGGGGTTTCAAGCAATCAGCCCCAGCATTTT.

The chain uses TRBV29-1 and TRBJ2-2; maybe TRBD2 (5 bases). Trimming cost V 6 bases and J 4 bases, with 6 bases left between them. CDR3 length equals 11 residues. Germline CDR1 SQVTM, CDR2 ANQGSEA. Here the CDR3 DNA reads TGCAGCGTAGGGAGCACCGGGGAGCTGTTTTTT. Its translation is CSVGSTGELFF.

This clone came up a few times. The rearrangement uses TRBV5-3 and TRBJ1-6; 8 nucleotides line up with TRBD1. Being an ORF, TRBV5-3 has a function that is uncertain. The trim removed 6 bases at V and 10 bases at J, leaving 12 bases unmatched. This CDR3 is built from 15 residues. The DNA for the CDR3 is TGTGCCAGAAATATCCGAGACAGGGGACCGTCACCCCTCCACTTT. This gives the protein CARNIRDRGPSPLHF.

This chain joins TRBV27 and TRBJ2-7, with D maybe TRBD1 (6 bases). Per germline, CDR1 MNHEY and CDR2 SMNVEV (reference sequence). The length of the CDR3 is 13 residues. V lost 3 bases to trimming and J lost 7 bases, with 13 bases between them. The CDR3 region has the DNA TGTGCCAGCAGTTTTAATGCAGGGGATGAGCAGTACTTC. This sequence encodes CASSFNAGDEQYF.

This clone was detected only a few times. The genes are TRBV7-2 and TRBJ2-7; TRBD2 matches 10 bases. V was pared by 2 bases and J by 4 bases, with 5 bases of the junction left unmatched. The CDR3 sequence is 15 residues long. Per the germline V gene, CDR1 is SGHTA and CDR2 is FQGNSA. CDR3 sequence: CASSLRSSGSYEQYF. The CDR3 region has the DNA TGTGCCAGCAGCTTAAGATCTAGCGGGAGTTACGAGCAGTACTTC.

This rearrangement joins TRBV19 to TRBJ1-5, with a tentative D call TRBD1 (5 bases). The CDR3 contains 13 residues. V was cut by 7 bases and J by 4 bases, with 11 bases left in between. CDR1 and CDR2 from the germline V gene are LNHDA and SQIVND (reference sequence). CDR3 sequence reads: CASTRQLNQPQHF. CDR3 DNA sequence: TGTGCCAGTACCCGACAGCTGAATCAGCCCCAGCATTTT. The full variable domain, rest sourced from reference TRBV19 and TRBJ1-5, is DGGITQSPKYLFRKEGQNVTLSCEQNLNHDAMYWYRQDPGQGLRLIYYSQIVNDFQKGDIAEGYSVSREKKESFPLTVTSAQKNPTAFYLCASTRQLNQPQHFGDGTRLSIL.

The gene calls are TRBV6-6 and TRBJ1-5; weak D call: TRBD1 (6 bases). Trimming cost V 5 bases and J 9 bases, with 17 bases left between them. Germline values: CDR1 MNHNY, CDR2 SVGAGI (reference sequence). The CDR3 covers 14 residues. CDR3 DNA sequence: TGTGCCAGCAGTCAGGGGACACGCTTAGGGCCCCAGCATTTT. This translates into CASSQGTRLGPQHF.

The rearrangement links TRBV14 to TRBJ2-2, with D possibly matching TRBD1 (6 bases). CDR3 length: 14 amino acids. Germline CDR1 and CDR2: SGHDN and FVKESK. V was clipped by 4 bases and J by 6 bases, with 12 bases between them. For the CDR3, the DNA is TGTGCCAGCAGCCTCTTCAGGGGCGCCGGGGAGCTGTTTTTT. As protein: CASSLFRGAGELFF.

In this sample, this clone turned up once. V and J are TRBV28 and TRBJ2-3; 10 nucleotides align to TRBD2. The CDR3 consists of 15 residues. With V trimmed by 7 bases and J by 7 bases, 11 bases remained unmatched. Germline assignment: CDR1 MDHEN and CDR2 SYDVKM. CDR3 sequence reads: CASKDLAGVGYTQYF. Here the CDR3 DNA reads TGTGCCAGCAAAGACCTAGCGGGAGTAGGATATACGCAGTATTTT.

The V gene is TRBV5-1, the J gene TRBJ2-3, with a tentative D call TRBD2 (6 bases). V was cut by 0 bases and J by 8 bases, with 16 bases left in between. The germline CDR1 and CDR2 sequences are SGHRS and YFSETQ. The CDR3 is 15 residues long. The CDR3 coding sequence is TGCGCCAGCAGCTTGGCAACAGGAGGGGCTGGTACGCAGTATTTT. It encodes CASSLATGGAGTQYF.

The chain combines TRBV6-1 with TRBJ1-1; TRBD1 matches at 10 bases. The CDR3 length is 14 residues. V was pared by 4 bases and J by 5 bases, with 4 bases of the junction left unmatched. Germline V gene sequence: CDR1 MNHNS, CDR2 SASEGT. The CDR3 sequence: CASSGGQGQTEAFF. CDR3 sequence (DNA): TGTGCCAGCAGTGGGGGACAGGGGCAAACTGAAGCTTTCTTT.

The chain links TRBV7-2 to TRBJ2-7; 8 bases fit TRBD1. The J segment lost 3 bases and the V segment lost 1 base, leaving 2 bases of the junction unmatched. CDR1 and CDR2 from the germline V gene are SGHTA and FQGNSA. The length of the CDR3 is 14 residues. CDR3 DNA: TGTGCCAGCAGCTTAGGACAGGGGATCTACGAGCAGTACTTC. Amino acids: CASSLGQGIYEQYF. The full variable domain, in which reference TRBV7-2 and TRBJ2-7 provide the parts outside the CDR3, is GAGVSQSPSNKVTEKGKDVELRCDPISGHTALYWYRQSLGQGLEFLIYFQGNSAPDKSGLPSDRFSAERTGGSVSTLTIQRTQQEDSAVYLCASSLGQGIYEQYFGPGTRLTVT.

V gene TRBV30 combines with J gene TRBJ2-5; 8 bases match TRBD2. This CDR3 spans 17 amino acids. Per the germline V gene, CDR1 is GTSNPN and CDR2 is SVGIG (reference sequence). Trimming at V came to 5 bases and at J to 4 bases, leaving 18 bases not matched to a gene. CDR3: CAWGTTGGRSGRETQYF. DNA for the CDR3: TGTGCCTGGGGAACCACGGGAGGGCGGTCCGGTCGAGAGACCCAGTACTTC.

This chain joins TRBV27 and TRBJ1-5; 9 nucleotides line up with TRBD1. V shed 4 bases, J shed 0 bases, and the junction held 10 bases outside the gene matches. This CDR3 has 18 amino acids. The germline V gene encodes CDR1 MNHEY and CDR2 SMNVEV (reference sequence). CDR3 residues: CASSSTGGRYYSNQPQHF. For the CDR3, the DNA is TGTGCCAGCAGTTCAACAGGGGGCCGATATTATAGCAATCAGCCCCAGCATTTT.